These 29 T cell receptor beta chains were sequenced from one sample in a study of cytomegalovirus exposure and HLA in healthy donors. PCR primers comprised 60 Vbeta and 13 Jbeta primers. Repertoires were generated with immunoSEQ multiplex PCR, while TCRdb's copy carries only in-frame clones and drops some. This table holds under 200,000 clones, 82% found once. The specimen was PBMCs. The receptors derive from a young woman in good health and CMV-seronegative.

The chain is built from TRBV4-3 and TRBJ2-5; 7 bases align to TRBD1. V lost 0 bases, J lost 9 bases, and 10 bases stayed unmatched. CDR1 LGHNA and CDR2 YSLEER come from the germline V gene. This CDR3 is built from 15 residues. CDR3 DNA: TGCGCCAGCAGCCAAGATATTAACAGGGGCGAGGCCCAGTACTTC. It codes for CASSQDINRGEAQYF.

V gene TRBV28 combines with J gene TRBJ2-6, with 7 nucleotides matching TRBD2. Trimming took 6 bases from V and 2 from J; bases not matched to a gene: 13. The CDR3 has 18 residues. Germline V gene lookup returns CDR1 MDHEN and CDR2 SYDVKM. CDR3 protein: CASRSSSAGTTGANVLTF. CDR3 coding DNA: TGTGCCAGCAGATCCTCGTCAGCGGGAACAACTGGGGCCAACGTCCTGACTTTC.

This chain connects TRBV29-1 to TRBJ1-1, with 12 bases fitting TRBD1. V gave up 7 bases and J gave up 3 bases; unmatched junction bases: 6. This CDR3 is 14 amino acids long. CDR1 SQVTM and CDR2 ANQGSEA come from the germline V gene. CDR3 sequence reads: CSAIGTGGHTEAFF. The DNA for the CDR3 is TGCAGCGCCATCGGGACAGGGGGCCACACTGAAGCTTTCTTT.

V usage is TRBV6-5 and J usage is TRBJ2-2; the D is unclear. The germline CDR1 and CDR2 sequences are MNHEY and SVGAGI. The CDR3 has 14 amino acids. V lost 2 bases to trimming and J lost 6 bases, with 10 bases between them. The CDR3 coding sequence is TGTGCCAGCAGTTACAATTCGGGTCCCGGGGAGCTGTTTTTT. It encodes CASSYNSGPGELFF.

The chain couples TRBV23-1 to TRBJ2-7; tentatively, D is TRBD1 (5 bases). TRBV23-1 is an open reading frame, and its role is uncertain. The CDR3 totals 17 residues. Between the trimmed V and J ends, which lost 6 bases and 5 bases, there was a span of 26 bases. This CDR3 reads CASSPRTGLLLGHEQYF. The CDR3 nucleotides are TGCGCCAGCAGCCCCCGTACTGGGCTTCTCTTGGGGCACGAGCAGTACTTC.

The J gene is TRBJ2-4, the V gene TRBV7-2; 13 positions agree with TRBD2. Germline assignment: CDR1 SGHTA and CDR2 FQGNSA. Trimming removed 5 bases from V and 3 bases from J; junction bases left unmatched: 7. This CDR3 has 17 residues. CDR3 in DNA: TGTGCCAGCAGCCCGGAGGGACTAGCGGGATTCAAAAACATTCAGTACTTC. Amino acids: CASSPEGLAGFKNIQYF.

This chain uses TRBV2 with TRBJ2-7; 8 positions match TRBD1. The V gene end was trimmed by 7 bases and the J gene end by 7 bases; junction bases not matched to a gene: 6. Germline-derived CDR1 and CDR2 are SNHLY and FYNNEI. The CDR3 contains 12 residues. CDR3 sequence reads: CASKGQVWEQYF. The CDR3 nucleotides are TGTGCCAGCAAGGGACAGGTATGGGAGCAGTACTTC.

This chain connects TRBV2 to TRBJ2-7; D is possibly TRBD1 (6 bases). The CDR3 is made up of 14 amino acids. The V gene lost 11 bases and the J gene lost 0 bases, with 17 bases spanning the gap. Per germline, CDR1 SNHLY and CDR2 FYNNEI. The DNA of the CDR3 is TGTGCCGTGCCGAGACAGGCATCCTCCTACGAGCAGTACGTC. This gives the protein CAVPRQASSYEQYV.

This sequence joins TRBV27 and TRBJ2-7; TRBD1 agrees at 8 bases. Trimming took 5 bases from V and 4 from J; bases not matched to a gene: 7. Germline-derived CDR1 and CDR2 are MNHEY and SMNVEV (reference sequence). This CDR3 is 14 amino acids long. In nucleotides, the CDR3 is TGTGCCAGCAGTCCGCGGACAGGGAGGTACGAGCAGTACTTC. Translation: CASSPRTGRYEQYF.

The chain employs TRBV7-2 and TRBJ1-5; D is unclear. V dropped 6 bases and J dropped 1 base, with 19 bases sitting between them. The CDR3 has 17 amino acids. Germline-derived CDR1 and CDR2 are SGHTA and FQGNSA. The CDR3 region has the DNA TGTGCCAGCAGTTCAGGCCCAGTTAGTGGAAGCAATCAGCCCCAGCATTTT. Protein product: CASSSGPVSGSNQPQHF.

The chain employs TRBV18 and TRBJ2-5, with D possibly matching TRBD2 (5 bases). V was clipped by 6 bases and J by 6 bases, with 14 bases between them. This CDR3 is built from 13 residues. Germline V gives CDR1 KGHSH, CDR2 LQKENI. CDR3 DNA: TGTGCCAGCTCGCCCCCGATCGGGAAGACCCAGTACTTC. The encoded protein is CASSPPIGKTQYF. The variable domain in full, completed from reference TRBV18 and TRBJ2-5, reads NAGVMQNPRHLVRRRGQEARLRCSPMKGHSHVYWYRQLPEEGLKFMVYLQKENIIDESGMPKERFSAEFPKEGPSILRIQQVVRGDSAAYFCASSPPIGKTQYFGPGTRLLVL.

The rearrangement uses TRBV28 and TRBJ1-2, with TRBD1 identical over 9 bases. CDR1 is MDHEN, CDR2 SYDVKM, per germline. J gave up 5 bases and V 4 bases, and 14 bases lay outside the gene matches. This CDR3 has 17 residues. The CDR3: CASSSPTGTGWAYGYTF. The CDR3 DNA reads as TGTGCCAGCAGTTCCCCAACTGGGACAGGGTGGGCGTATGGCTACACCTTC.

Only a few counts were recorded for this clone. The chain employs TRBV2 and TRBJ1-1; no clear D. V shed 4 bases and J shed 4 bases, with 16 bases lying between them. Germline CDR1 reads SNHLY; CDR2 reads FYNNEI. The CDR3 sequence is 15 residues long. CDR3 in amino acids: CASSVGRSPGTEAFF. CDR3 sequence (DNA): TGTGCCAGCAGTGTGGGCAGGTCCCCTGGCACTGAAGCTTTCTTT.

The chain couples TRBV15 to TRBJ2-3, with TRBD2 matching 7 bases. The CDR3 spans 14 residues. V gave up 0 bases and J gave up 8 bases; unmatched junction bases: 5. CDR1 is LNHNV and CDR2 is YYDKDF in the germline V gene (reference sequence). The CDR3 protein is CATSRDSVAGTQYF. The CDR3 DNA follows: TGTGCCACCAGCAGAGATAGCGTAGCGGGTACGCAGTATTTT.

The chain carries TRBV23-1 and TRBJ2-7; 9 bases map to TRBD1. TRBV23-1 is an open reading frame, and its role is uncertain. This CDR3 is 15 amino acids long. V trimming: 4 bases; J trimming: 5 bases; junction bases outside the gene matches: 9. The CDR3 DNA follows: TGCGCCAGCAGTCGCCCCCCGGACAGGGGAAACGAGCAGTACTTC. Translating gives CASSRPPDRGNEQYF.

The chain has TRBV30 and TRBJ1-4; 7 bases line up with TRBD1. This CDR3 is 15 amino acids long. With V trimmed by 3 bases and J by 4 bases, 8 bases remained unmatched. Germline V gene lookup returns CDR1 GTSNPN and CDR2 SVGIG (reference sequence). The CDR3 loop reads CAWSPGTANNEKLFF. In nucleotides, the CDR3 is TGTGCCTGGAGCCCAGGGACAGCAAATAATGAAAAACTGTTTTTT.

The CDR3 coding sequence is TGTGCCAGCAGTTCAGGGGGGAATGGCTACACCTTC. This translates into CASSSGGNGYTF. The rearrangement joins TRBV27 to TRBJ1-2; 7 bases are a match to TRBD1. Germline V CDR1 and CDR2: MNHEY, SMNVEV (reference sequence). Losses at the gene ends were 4 bases for V and 6 bases for J; bases not matched to a gene: 2. The CDR3 is made up of 12 amino acids.

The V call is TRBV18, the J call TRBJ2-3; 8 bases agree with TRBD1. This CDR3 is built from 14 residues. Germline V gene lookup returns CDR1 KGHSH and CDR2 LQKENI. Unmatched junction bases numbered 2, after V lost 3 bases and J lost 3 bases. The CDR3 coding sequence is TGTGCCAGCTCACCCCGGACAGGGACAGATACGCAGTATTTT. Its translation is CASSPRTGTDTQYF.

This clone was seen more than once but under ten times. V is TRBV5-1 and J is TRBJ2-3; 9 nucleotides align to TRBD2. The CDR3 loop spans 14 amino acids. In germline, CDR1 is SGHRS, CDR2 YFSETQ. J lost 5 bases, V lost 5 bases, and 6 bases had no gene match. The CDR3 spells CASSTQTSGDTQYF. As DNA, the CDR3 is TGCGCCAGCAGTACTCAGACTAGCGGAGATACGCAGTATTTT.

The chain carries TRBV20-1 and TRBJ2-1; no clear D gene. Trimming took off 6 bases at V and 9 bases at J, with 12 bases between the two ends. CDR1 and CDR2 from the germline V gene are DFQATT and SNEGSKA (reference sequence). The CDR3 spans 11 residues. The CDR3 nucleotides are TGCAGTGCCCCCGGTGAGAGTGAGCAGTTCTTC. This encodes CSAPGESEQFF.

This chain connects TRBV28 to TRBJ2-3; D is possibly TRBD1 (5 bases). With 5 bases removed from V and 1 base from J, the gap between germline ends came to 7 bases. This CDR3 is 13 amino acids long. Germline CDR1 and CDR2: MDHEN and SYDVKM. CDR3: CASSRGGTDTQYF. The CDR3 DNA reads TGTGCCAGCAGTAGGGGTGGCACAGATACGCAGTATTTT.

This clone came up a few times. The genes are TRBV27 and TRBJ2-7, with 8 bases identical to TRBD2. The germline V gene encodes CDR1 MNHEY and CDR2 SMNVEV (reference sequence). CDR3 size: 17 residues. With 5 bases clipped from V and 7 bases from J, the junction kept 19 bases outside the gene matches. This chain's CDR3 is CASSLVGVGTRSGEQYF. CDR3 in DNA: TGTGCCAGCAGTCTAGTCGGTGTGGGGACTAGAAGTGGTGAGCAGTACTTC.

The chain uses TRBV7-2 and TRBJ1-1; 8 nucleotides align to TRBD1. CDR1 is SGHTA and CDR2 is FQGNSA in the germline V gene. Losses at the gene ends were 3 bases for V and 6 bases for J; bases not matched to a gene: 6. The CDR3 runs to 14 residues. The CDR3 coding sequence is TGTGCCAGCAGCTTTACAGGGGGTCGCGCTGAAGCTTTCTTT. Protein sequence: CASSFTGGRAEAFF.

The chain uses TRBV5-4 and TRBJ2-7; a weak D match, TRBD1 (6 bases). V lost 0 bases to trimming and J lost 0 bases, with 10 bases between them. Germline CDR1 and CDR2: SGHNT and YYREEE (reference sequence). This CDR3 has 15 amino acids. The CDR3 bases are TGTGCCAGCAGCTTGGACAGGGATTTCTCCTACGAGCAGTACGTC. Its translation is CASSLDRDFSYEQYV.

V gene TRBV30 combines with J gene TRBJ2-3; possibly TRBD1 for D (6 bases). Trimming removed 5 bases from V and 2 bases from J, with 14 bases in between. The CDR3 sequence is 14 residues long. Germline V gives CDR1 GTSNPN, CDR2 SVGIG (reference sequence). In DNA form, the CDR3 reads TGTGCCTGGGACTGGGGACAAGTCACAGATACGCAGTATTTT. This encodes CAWDWGQVTDTQYF.

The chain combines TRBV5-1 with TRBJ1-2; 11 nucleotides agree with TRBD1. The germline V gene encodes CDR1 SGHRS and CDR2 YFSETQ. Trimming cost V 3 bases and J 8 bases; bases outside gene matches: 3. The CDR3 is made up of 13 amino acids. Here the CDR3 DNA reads TGCGCCAGCAGCTGGGACAGGGGGAACGGCTACACCTTC. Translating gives CASSWDRGNGYTF. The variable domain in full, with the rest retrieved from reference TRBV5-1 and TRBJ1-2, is KAGVTQTPRYLIKTRGQQVTLSCSPISGHRSVSWYQQTPGQGLQFLFEYFSETQRNKGNFPGRFSGRQFSNSRSEMNVSTLELGDSALYLCASSWDRGNGYTFGSGTRLTVV.

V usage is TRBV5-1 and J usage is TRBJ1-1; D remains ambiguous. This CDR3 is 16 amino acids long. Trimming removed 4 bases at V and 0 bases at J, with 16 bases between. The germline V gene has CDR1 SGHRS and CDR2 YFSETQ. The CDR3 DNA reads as TGCGCCAGCAGCGGCGATCCCGGGCGGGTGAACACTGAAGCTTTCTTT. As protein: CASSGDPGRVNTEAFF.

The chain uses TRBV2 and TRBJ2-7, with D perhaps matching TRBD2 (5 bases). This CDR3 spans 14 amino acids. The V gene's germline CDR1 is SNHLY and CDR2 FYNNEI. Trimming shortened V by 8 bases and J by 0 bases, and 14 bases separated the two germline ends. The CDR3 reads CASERRWSSYEQYV. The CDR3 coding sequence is TGTGCCAGCGAGCGGCGGTGGAGCTCCTACGAGCAGTACGTC.

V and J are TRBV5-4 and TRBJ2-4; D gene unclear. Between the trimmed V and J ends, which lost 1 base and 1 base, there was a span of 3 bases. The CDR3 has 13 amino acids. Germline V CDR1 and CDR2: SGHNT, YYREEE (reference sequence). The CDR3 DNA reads TGTGCCAGCAGCTTGCCGGCCAAAAACATTCAGTACTTC. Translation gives CASSLPAKNIQYF.